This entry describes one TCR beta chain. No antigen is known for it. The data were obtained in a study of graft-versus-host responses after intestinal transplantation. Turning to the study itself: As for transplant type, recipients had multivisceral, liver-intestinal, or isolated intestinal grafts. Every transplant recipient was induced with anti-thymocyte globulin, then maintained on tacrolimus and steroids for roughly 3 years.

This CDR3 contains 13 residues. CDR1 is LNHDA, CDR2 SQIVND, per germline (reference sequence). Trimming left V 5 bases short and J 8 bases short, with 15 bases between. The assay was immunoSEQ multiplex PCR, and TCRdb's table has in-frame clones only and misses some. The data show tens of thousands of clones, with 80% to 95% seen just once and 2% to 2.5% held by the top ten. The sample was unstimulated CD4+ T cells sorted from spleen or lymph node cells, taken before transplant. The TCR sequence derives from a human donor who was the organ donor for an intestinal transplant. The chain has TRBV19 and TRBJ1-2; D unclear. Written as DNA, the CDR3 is TGTGCCAGTAGTCCCGAACGGGCGAGGGGCTACACCTTC. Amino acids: CASSPERARGYTF.